This TCR beta chain comes out of a study of T cells of healthy individuals. This clonotype was observed a few times. TCRdb recomputed calls from the 5' RACE reads with MiXCR, one row per CDR3 protein. The sample records 45,000 to 60,000 distinct CDR3 sequences, about 14% being singletons. V dropped 2 bases and J dropped 10 bases, with 17 bases sitting between them. The CDR3 length is 14 residues. Germline CDR1 is MNHEY and CDR2 is SMNVEV (reference sequence). The chain has TRBV27 and TRBJ2-5; D possibly corresponds to TRBD1 (7 bases). The clonotype comes from a human donor in good health. CDR3 coding DNA: TGTGCCAGCAGTTTACGCGGAGGGGGCAACCACCAGTACTTC. Its protein is CASSLRGGGNHQYF.